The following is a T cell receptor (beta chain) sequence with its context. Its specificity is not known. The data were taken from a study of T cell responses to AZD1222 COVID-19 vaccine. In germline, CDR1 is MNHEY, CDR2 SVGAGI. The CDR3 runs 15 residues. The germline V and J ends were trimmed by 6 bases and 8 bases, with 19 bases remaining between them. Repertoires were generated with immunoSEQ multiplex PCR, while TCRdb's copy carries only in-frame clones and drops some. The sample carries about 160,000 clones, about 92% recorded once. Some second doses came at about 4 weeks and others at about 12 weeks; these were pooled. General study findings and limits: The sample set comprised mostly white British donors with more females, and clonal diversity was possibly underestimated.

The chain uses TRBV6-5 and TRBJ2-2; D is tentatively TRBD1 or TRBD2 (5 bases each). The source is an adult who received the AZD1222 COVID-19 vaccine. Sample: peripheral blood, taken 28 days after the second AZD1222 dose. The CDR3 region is CASSLRDGSAGELFF. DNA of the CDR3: TGTGCCAGCAGCCTACGGGACGGTTCGGCGGGGGAGCTGTTTTTT.